This is a list of T cell receptor beta chains from one sample in a study of cytomegalovirus exposure and HLA in healthy donors. Using immunoSEQ multiplex PCR, the repertoire was profiled, and TCRdb retains in-frame clones only, with some absent. Recorded here are about 100,000 clones; the top ten clones represent under 0.7%. The source material was PBMCs. These receptors were taken from a man aged 50 to 60 in good health and CMV-seronegative. CDR3s include the opening cysteine and the closing phenylalanine or tryptophan. A D gene is named only where the DNA matches it firmly.

d_gene: TRBD1; j_gene: TRBJ2-1; v_gene: TRBV5-1; CDR3aa: CASSGGQASSYNEQFF; CDR3nt: TGCGCCAGCAGCGGGGGACAGGCAAGCTCCTACAATGAGCAGTTCTTC
d_gene: TRBD1; j_gene: TRBJ1-5; v_gene: TRBV2; CDR3aa: CASRLRTGSSQPQHF; CDR3nt: TGTGCCAGCAGACTTCGGACAGGGTCGAGTCAGCCCCAGCATTTT
d_gene: TRBD2; j_gene: TRBJ2-1; v_gene: TRBV5-4; CDR3aa: CASSLDPAPGGNEQFF; CDR3nt: TGTGCCAGCAGCTTGGATCCAGCACCGGGGGGGAATGAGCAGTTCTTC
d_gene: .; j_gene: TRBJ2-2; v_gene: TRBV29-1; CDR3aa: CSVGARAGTGELFF; CDR3nt: TGCAGCGTTGGGGCCAGGGCCGGGACCGGGGAGCTGTTTTTT
d_gene: TRBD1; j_gene: TRBJ1-1; v_gene: TRBV5-4; CDR3aa: CASRPTGLNTEAFF; CDR3nt: TGTGCCAGCAGACCGACAGGGCTGAACACTGAAGCTTTCTTT
d_gene: TRBD1; j_gene: TRBJ1-1; v_gene: TRBV25-1; CDR3aa: CASSTLDRVNTEAFF; CDR3nt: TGTGCCAGCAGTACTTTAGACAGGGTGAACACTGAAGCTTTCTTT
d_gene: TRBD1; j_gene: TRBJ1-2; v_gene: TRBV18; CDR3aa: CASSPQTGSKEYGYTF; CDR3nt: TGTGCCAGCTCACCTCAGACAGGGTCGAAGGAGTATGGCTACACCTTC
d_gene: .; j_gene: TRBJ1-1; v_gene: TRBV19; CDR3aa: CATKNRDTALGTEAFF; CDR3nt: TGTGCCACAAAAAACCGGGACACCGCCCTAGGGACTGAAGCTTTCTTT
d_gene: .; j_gene: TRBJ1-1; v_gene: TRBV20-1; CDR3aa: CSATGQAEAFF; CDR3nt: TGCAGTGCTACCGGTCAGGCTGAAGCTTTCTTT
d_gene: .; j_gene: TRBJ1-1; v_gene: TRBV6-1; CDR3aa: CASSDSDRISTEAFF; CDR3nt: TGTGCCAGCAGTGATTCAGACAGGATAAGCACTGAAGCTTTCTTT
d_gene: TRBD2; j_gene: TRBJ2-5; v_gene: TRBV7-2; CDR3aa: CASSFQASGEETQYF; CDR3nt: TGTGCCAGCAGCTTTCAAGCTAGCGGGGAAGAGACCCAGTACTTC